The sequence of this T cell receptor beta chain was determined in a study of beta chain features in type 1 diabetes. Study-wide results and limits: Moderate yet significant TCRB CDR3 shortening was seen in Type 1 diabetes patients in all four CD4+ subsets.

As for this clone: The antigen is undetermined.

Sequenced material consisted of expressed TCRB transcripts (all of the isolated RNA was reverse transcribed). Some clones are missing from TCRdb's copy, which holds only in-frame ones; the method was immunoSEQ multiplex PCR. This table has 500,000 to 650,000 clones, around 11% appearing once. The CDR3 has 13 residues. The J segment lost 9 bases and the V segment lost 4 bases, leaving 7 bases of the junction unmatched. Germline V gives CDR1 MNHEY, CDR2 SMNVEV (reference sequence). The rearrangement links TRBV27 to TRBJ2-3; TRBD1 agrees at 7 bases. Sequenced sample: naive CD4+ T cells from blood. This sequence originates from a man aged 25-40 years with type 1 diabetes. CDR3 sequence: CASSWGNRGTQYF. The CDR3 coding sequence is TGTGCCAGCAGTTGGGGAAACAGGGGAACGCAGTATTTT.